These 15 T cell receptor beta chains came from one sample sequenced in a study of CD8+ T cells in alopecia areata. Treatment here: oral pan-JAK inhibitor, 5-10 mg twice daily. The sequencing template was cDNA reverse transcribed from extracted RNA. Sequencing used immunoSEQ multiplex PCR; TCRdb keeps in-frame clones, though not all of them. This sample has 87,000 or so clones; around 71% occur once, and the top ten carry 17%. Sequencing was performed on CD8+ T cells sorted from blood, taken at approximately week 42, from a patient treated with tofacitinib. All receptors derive from a human donor with alopecia areata.

V gene TRBV4-3 combines with J gene TRBJ2-5, with a tentative D call TRBD1 (6 bases). CDR1 and CDR2 (germline): LGHNA, YSLEER. V lost 3 bases and J 3 bases, leaving 14 bases between the germline ends. This CDR3 contains 15 residues. The CDR3 DNA reads TGCGCCAGCAGCCACCGATCGGACAGCGAAGAGACCCAGTACTTC. Protein sequence: CASSHRSDSEETQYF.

The V gene is TRBV4-1, the J gene TRBJ1-1, with 7 bases aligning to TRBD1. The CDR3 runs to 15 residues. Germline lookup yields CDR1 MGHRA and CDR2 YSYEKL. The trim removed 3 bases at V and 5 bases at J, leaving 9 bases unmatched. CDR3 DNA sequence: TGCGCCAGCAGCCAGATGGACAGGTTTAGGACTGAAGCTTTCTTT. It is translated as CASSQMDRFRTEAFF.

The genes are TRBV2 and TRBJ2-7; D is unclear. The CDR3 has 12 residues. Germline V gene sequence: CDR1 SNHLY, CDR2 FYNNEI. The V end was cut by 7 bases, the J end by 3 bases, with 10 bases between. CDR3 coding DNA: TGTGCCAGCATCGGCGAGAACTACGAGCAGTACTTC. This encodes CASIGENYEQYF.

The V gene is TRBV6-5, the J gene TRBJ2-1; D uncertain. The CDR3 covers 13 residues. Trimming removed 0 bases from V and 9 bases from J, with 9 bases in between. Germline lookup yields CDR1 MNHEY and CDR2 SVGAGI. The CDR3 DNA reads as TGTGCCAGCAGTTACTCGACTGTCGGTGAGCAGTTCTTC. Translating gives CASSYSTVGEQFF.

V gene TRBV10-2 combines with J gene TRBJ1-2; 8 bases match TRBD1. Trimming cost V 3 bases and J 6 bases; bases outside gene matches: 9. The CDR3 extends over 15 amino acids. Germline assignment: CDR1 WSHSY and CDR2 SAAADI. The CDR3 protein is CASSERQGNRDGYTF. The CDR3 DNA sequence: TGCGCCAGCAGTGAAAGACAGGGGAACCGGGATGGCTACACCTTC.

The J gene is TRBJ2-7, the V gene TRBV4-1; 9 bases align to TRBD1. The V and J ends lost 4 bases and 2 bases, in that order; junction bases with no gene match: 3. In germline, CDR1 is MGHRA, CDR2 YSYEKL. The CDR3 is made up of 14 amino acids. Here the CDR3 reads CASSPTGGTYEQYF. The CDR3, as DNA: TGCGCCAGCAGCCCAACAGGGGGCACCTACGAGCAGTACTTC.

This clone has just one count. In DNA, the CDR3 is TGTGCCAGCAGTTACTCGTCCGGGACCGTCAACACTGAAGCTTTCTTT. Translating gives CASSYSSGTVNTEAFF. The rearrangement joins TRBV6-5 to TRBJ1-1, with D maybe TRBD1 (5 bases). CDR1 and CDR2 (germline): MNHEY, SVGAGI. V lost 0 bases, J lost 2 bases, and 13 bases lay in between. The CDR3 sequence is 16 residues long.

The gene calls are TRBV12-5 and TRBJ1-5, with D unresolved. Trimming removed 5 bases at V and 3 bases at J, with 11 bases between. This CDR3 has 14 residues. Germline values: CDR1 LGHNT, CDR2 FRNRAP. CDR3 DNA sequence: TGTGCTAGTGGTCCTGACGGGATCAATCAGCCCCAGCATTTT. It encodes CASGPDGINQPQHF. Full variable domain (outside the CDR3, taken from reference TRBV12-5 and TRBJ1-5): DARVTQTPRHKVTEMGQEVTMRCQPILGHNTVFWYRQTMMQGLELLAYFRNRAPLDDSGMPKDRFSAEMPDATLATLKIQPSEPRDSAVYFCASGPDGINQPQHFGDGTRLSIL.

The genes are TRBV15 and TRBJ1-1; possible D gene TRBD1, 5 bases. CDR1 and CDR2 (germline): LNHNV, YYDKDF (reference sequence). The V and J ends lost 5 bases and 0 bases respectively, with 16 bases between them. The CDR3 has 16 residues. CDR3 nucleotides: TGTGCCACCAGCCCCGGGCGGGACTTATTGAACACTGAAGCTTTCTTT. Amino acids: CATSPGRDLLNTEAFF.

V is TRBV29-1 and J is TRBJ2-2; 9 bases align to TRBD1. The trim removed 4 bases at V and 1 base at J, leaving 10 bases unmatched. The CDR3 sequence is 17 residues long. Germline CDR1 and CDR2: SQVTM and ANQGSEA. The CDR3 nucleotides read TGCAGCGTTGTCGGGAGCCGGGACAGGGAGAACACCGGGGAGCTGTTTTTT. Translated: CSVVGSRDRENTGELFF.

The chain is built from TRBV30 and TRBJ2-7; TRBD2 matches at 10 bases. The CDR3 loop spans 14 amino acids. Germline CDR1 is GTSNPN and CDR2 is SVGIG (reference sequence). V gave up 3 bases and J gave up 3 bases; unmatched junction bases: 5. The CDR3 DNA reads as TGTGCCTGGAGCTTCTCTAGCGGGGGCTACGAGCAGTACTTC. As protein: CAWSFSSGGYEQYF.

The chain uses TRBV5-6 and TRBJ1-1; D is uncertain. V gave up 0 bases and J gave up 1 base, with 4 bases separating them. CDR1 is SGHDT and CDR2 is YYEEEE in the germline V gene. The CDR3 sequence is 13 residues long. The CDR3 protein is CASSLAANTEAFF. For the CDR3, the DNA is TGTGCCAGCAGCTTGGCGGCGAACACTGAAGCTTTCTTT.

The chain has TRBV10-3 and TRBJ2-2, with 7 bases lining up with TRBD2. This CDR3 spans 12 amino acids. CDR1 ENHRY and CDR2 SYGVKD come from the germline V gene. With 8 bases clipped from V and 6 bases from J, the junction kept 3 bases outside the gene matches. The CDR3 sequence: CAIPSGAGELFF. The CDR3 DNA reads as TGTGCCATCCCAAGCGGGGCCGGGGAGCTGTTTTTT.

The rearrangement links TRBV19 to TRBJ1-1, with D unclear. Trimming cost V 3 bases and J 5 bases, with 7 bases left between them. CDR1 and CDR2 (germline): LNHDA, SQIVND (reference sequence). The CDR3 has 12 amino acids. CDR3 loop: CASSIGLTEAFF. The CDR3 nucleotides are TGTGCCAGTAGTATTGGGTTGACTGAAGCTTTCTTT.

The V gene is TRBV29-1, the J gene TRBJ1-1; a possible D gene is TRBD1 (6 bases). The CDR3 runs 14 residues. The V end was cut by 1 base, the J end by 5 bases, with 14 bases between. The germline CDR1 and CDR2 sequences are SQVTM and ANQGSEA. CDR3 DNA: TGCAGCGTTGAAGGTCGGGGGGCTGGGACTGAAGCTTTCTTT. It is translated as CSVEGRGAGTEAFF.